These 31 T cell receptor beta chains originate from one sample sequenced in a study of beta chain features in type 1 diabetes. Expressed TCRB transcripts were sequenced because the isolated RNA had all been reverse transcribed beforehand. Assay: immunoSEQ multiplex PCR; the TCRdb copy retains only in-frame clones and omits some. In the table there are 350,000 or so clones, 15% to 20% of which are singletons. The specimen sequenced was naive CD4+ T cells from blood. Receptor source: a woman aged 18-29 years in good health.

This chain links TRBV9 with TRBJ2-1; 10 nucleotides align to TRBD2. Germline V gives CDR1 SGDLS, CDR2 YYNGEE. Trimming took 0 bases from V and 8 from J; bases not matched to a gene: 14. The CDR3 runs to 18 residues. CDR3 bases: TGTGCCAGCAGCGTAGGGGCTAGCGGGGGCATAAGCATGGATGAGCAGTTCTTC. The encoded protein is CASSVGASGGISMDEQFF.

The V call is TRBV7-2, the J call TRBJ2-7; 8 bases map to TRBD1. Losses at the gene ends were 2 bases for V and 7 bases for J; bases not matched to a gene: 4. This CDR3 has 13 residues. Germline V gives CDR1 SGHTA, CDR2 FQGNSA. CDR3: CASSLQGAREQYF. The CDR3 DNA is TGTGCCAGCAGCTTACAGGGGGCGCGGGAGCAGTACTTC. Full variable domain (remainder filled in from reference TRBV7-2 and TRBJ2-7): GAGVSQSPSNKVTEKGKDVELRCDPISGHTALYWYRQSLGQGLEFLIYFQGNSAPDKSGLPSDRFSAERTGGSVSTLTIQRTQQEDSAVYLCASSLQGAREQYFGPGTRLTVT.

The chain carries TRBV30 and TRBJ2-1; D ambiguous. Looked up from germline, CDR1 is GTSNPN and CDR2 is SVGIG (reference sequence). The length of the CDR3 is 12 residues. The V and J ends lost 5 bases and 5 bases respectively, with 10 bases between them. This chain's CDR3 is CAWSRRNNEQFF. CDR3 nucleotides: TGTGCCTGGTCCCGGAGAAACAATGAGCAGTTCTTC.

This clone was seen a few times. The chain combines TRBV19 with TRBJ2-1; D is perhaps TRBD2 (5 bases). The germline V and J ends were trimmed by 5 bases and 0 bases, with 11 bases remaining between them. The germline CDR1 and CDR2 sequences are LNHDA and SQIVND (reference sequence). The CDR3 consists of 15 residues. The CDR3 sequence: CASSPRLNSYNEQFF. Written as DNA, the CDR3 is TGTGCCAGTAGTCCCCGACTAAACTCCTACAATGAGCAGTTCTTC.

The chain joins TRBV6-5 to TRBJ1-1; D is ambiguous. Trimming removed 8 bases from V and 0 bases from J, with 7 bases in between. This CDR3 has 12 amino acids. CDR1 and CDR2 from the germline V gene are MNHEY and SVGAGI. CDR3 coding DNA: TGTGCCAGCTTTTCTATGAACACTGAAGCTTTCTTT. This translates into CASFSMNTEAFF.

This clone was counted only a few times. The chain links TRBV2 to TRBJ2-7; perhaps TRBD2 as D (7 bases). Germline values: CDR1 SNHLY, CDR2 FYNNEI. Trimming cost V 11 bases and J 2 bases, with 10 bases left between them. The CDR3 loop spans 11 amino acids. CDR3 loop: CAAGAAYEQYF. The DNA of the CDR3 is TGTGCCGCGGGGGCCGCCTACGAGCAGTACTTC.

The J gene is TRBJ1-2, the V gene TRBV29-1; TRBD1 is a possible D gene (6 bases). This CDR3 is built from 15 residues. Deletions cut 5 bases from V and 4 bases from J, with 20 bases between. Germline CDR1 SQVTM, CDR2 ANQGSEA. As DNA, the CDR3 is TGCAGCGTTCAGCGGGGGGCGCGGTATGCCTATGGCTACACCTTC. This codes for CSVQRGARYAYGYTF. Together with reference TRBV29-1 and TRBJ1-2, the CDR3 gives the full variable domain: SAVISQKPSRDICQRGTSLTIQCQVDSQVTMMFWYRQQPGQSLTLIATANQGSEATYESGFVIDKFPISRPNLTFSTLTVSNMSPEDSSIYLCSVQRGARYAYGYTFGSGTRLTVV.

This clone was counted only a few times. The CDR3 sequence: CASSPPGGGNQPQHF. CDR3 nucleotides: TGTGCCAGCTCACCACCGGGGGGGGGCAATCAGCCCCAGCATTTT. This chain uses TRBV18 with TRBJ1-5; TRBD1 might be the D (5 bases). Trimming removed 0 bases from V and 2 bases from J, with 8 bases in between. The CDR3 contains 15 residues. Germline lookup yields CDR1 KGHSH and CDR2 LQKENI.

The rearrangement links TRBV9 to TRBJ2-5; a possible D gene is TRBD1 (6 bases). The CDR3 has 12 amino acids. Trimming took 4 bases from V and 5 from J, leaving 9 bases between them. Germline loops: CDR1 SGDLS, CDR2 YYNGEE. CDR3 residues: CASSRTDETQYF. The CDR3 region has the DNA TGTGCCAGCAGCCGGACAGATGAGACCCAGTACTTC.

In its sample, this clone was seen a few times. The junction differs from germline at one of its ends, possibly a read error. The chain recombines TRBV12-5 with TRBJ2-7; 8 nucleotides align to TRBD1. Germline V CDR1 and CDR2: LGHNT, FRNRAP. The CDR3 is 11 residues long. CDR3 protein: CASGLGMGQDF. DNA of the CDR3: TGTGCTAGTGGCCTTGGTATGGGACAGGACTTC.

V and J are TRBV5-1 and TRBJ1-1; D uncertain. Germline V gives CDR1 SGHRS, CDR2 YFSETQ. Trimming took off 4 bases at V and 6 bases at J, with 10 bases between the two ends. This CDR3 spans 12 amino acids. In DNA form, the CDR3 reads TGCGCCAGCAGCACCGAGGGCCCTGAAGCTTTCTTT. It yields the protein CASSTEGPEAFF.

There are a few counts of this clone. V usage is TRBV4-2 and J usage is TRBJ1-1; 7 bases agree with TRBD1. V shed 1 base and J 7 bases; nucleotides not matched to a gene: 6. The CDR3 covers 14 residues. Per the germline V gene, CDR1 is LGHNA and CDR2 is YNFKEQ. The chain's CDR3 is CASSQGQGPDEAFF. CDR3 coding DNA: TGTGCCAGCAGCCAAGGACAGGGTCCTGATGAAGCTTTCTTT.

The chain recombines TRBV2 with TRBJ2-7, with D perhaps TRBD1 (7 bases). This CDR3 region has 13 residues. Trimming shortened V by 8 bases and J by 0 bases, and 11 bases separated the two germline ends. Germline V gene sequence: CDR1 SNHLY, CDR2 FYNNEI. CDR3 in amino acids: CASGGTASYEQYF. DNA for the CDR3: TGTGCCAGCGGCGGGACAGCCTCCTACGAGCAGTACTTC.

V gene TRBV7-8 combines with J gene TRBJ2-2, with TRBD1 identical over 8 bases. This CDR3 region has 14 residues. V lost 5 bases and J lost 8; bases outside the gene matches: 7. The germline V gene encodes CDR1 SGHVS and CDR2 FQNEAQ. As DNA, the CDR3 is TGTGCCAGCAGCATCCAGGGGGCAGGAGGGGAGCTGTTTTTT. Protein sequence: CASSIQGAGGELFF.

V and J are TRBV25-1 and TRBJ1-4, with a possible D match to TRBD1 (6 bases). Deletions cut 0 bases from V and 7 bases from J, with 12 bases between. The germline CDR1 and CDR2 sequences are MGHDK and SYGVNS. The CDR3 runs to 15 residues. CDR3 amino acids: CASSEYGGAIEKLFF. The CDR3 DNA reads as TGTGCCAGCAGTGAATATGGGGGGGCCATTGAAAAACTGTTTTTT.

V gene TRBV7-3 combines with J gene TRBJ1-2; TRBD1 matches 8 bases. Trimming removed 3 bases from V and 8 bases from J; junction bases left unmatched: 5. CDR1 and CDR2 from the germline V gene are SGHTA and FQGTGA. CDR3 size: 13 residues. The CDR3 nucleotides read TGTGCCAGCAGCTTCGACAGGGGCAACGGCTACACCTTC. Protein product: CASSFDRGNGYTF.

The rearrangement links TRBV7-2 to TRBJ1-5; possible D gene TRBD1, 6 bases. Trimming removed 5 bases from V and 2 bases from J, with 10 bases in between. The CDR3 length is 14 residues. Germline CDR1 is SGHTA and CDR2 is FQGNSA. The CDR3 protein is CASSTRGGNQPQHF. Here the CDR3 DNA reads TGTGCCAGCAGCACCAGGGGTGGCAATCAGCCCCAGCATTTT.

J is TRBJ2-3 and V is TRBV29-1; 10 nucleotides match TRBD1. Losses at the gene ends were 4 bases for V and 7 bases for J; bases not matched to a gene: 14. Germline CDR1 is SQVTM and CDR2 is ANQGSEA. There are 16 residues in the CDR3. The CDR3 sequence is CSVVLGGTGAPNTQYF. CDR3 nucleotides: TGCAGCGTTGTCTTGGGCGGGACAGGGGCCCCTAATACGCAGTATTTT.

This clone was picked up a small number of times. One end of the junction fails to match germline, which may point to a read error. The V call is TRBV7-7, the J call TRBJ2-1, with TRBD1 identical over 7 bases. The CDR3 extends over 15 amino acids. Germline CDR1 and CDR2: SSHAT and FNYEAQ (reference sequence). DNA for the CDR3: TGTGCTAGCAGCCCCCGAGCCCCAGGGGGCAATGAGCAGTTCTTC. Encoded protein: CASSPRAPGGNEQFF.

V and J are TRBV7-2 and TRBJ2-1; TRBD2 is a possible D gene (5 bases). Per germline, CDR1 SGHTA and CDR2 FQGNSA. CDR3 length: 15 amino acids. Between the trimmed V and J ends, which lost 1 base and 4 bases, there was a span of 11 bases. The CDR3 region has the DNA TGTGCCAGCAGCTTAGGGAATAGCGCGTACAATGAGCAGTTCTTC. Its translation: CASSLGNSAYNEQFF.

This clone was observed once. The J gene is TRBJ2-7, the V gene TRBV6-1; the match to TRBD1 covers 7 bases. Per germline, CDR1 MNHNS and CDR2 SASEGT. CDR3 length: 10 amino acids. CDR3 bases: TGTGAGACAGGGACCTACGAGCAGTACTTC. This codes for CETGTYEQYF.

The chain couples TRBV5-1 to TRBJ1-2, with D perhaps matching TRBD1 (5 bases). CDR1 SGHRS and CDR2 YFSETQ come from the germline V gene. Trimming removed 3 bases at V and 3 bases at J, with 15 bases between. The CDR3 consists of 15 residues. CDR3 sequence: CASSSPGGQYYGYTF. Here the CDR3 DNA reads TGCGCCAGCAGCTCGCCCGGGGGTCAATACTATGGCTACACCTTC.

This clone was picked up a small number of times. J is TRBJ2-7 and V is TRBV2; 7 bases line up with TRBD2. Trimming took 8 bases from V and 4 from J; bases not matched to a gene: 11. Germline V gene data show CDR1 as SNHLY and CDR2 as FYNNEI. There are 14 residues in the CDR3. The CDR3 region is CASWPSGAYYEQYF. The CDR3 coding sequence is TGTGCCAGCTGGCCTAGCGGAGCCTATTACGAGCAGTACTTC.

The chain carries TRBV30 and TRBJ2-5; the D gene is possibly TRBD1 (5 bases). The ends were cut back, 2 bases at V and 8 bases at J, with 15 bases in the middle. Germline V gene sequence: CDR1 GTSNPN, CDR2 SVGIG (reference sequence). This CDR3 has 13 amino acids. The CDR3 region has the DNA TGTGCCTGGAGTCTTGGACACGAAAAAACCCAGTACTTC. Translated, it gives CAWSLGHEKTQYF.

The V gene is TRBV7-2, the J gene TRBJ1-2, with TRBD1 identical over 11 bases. V trimming: 1 base; J trimming: 7 bases; junction bases outside the gene matches: 2. This CDR3 is built from 14 residues. In germline, CDR1 is SGHTA, CDR2 FQGNSA. The CDR3: CASSLVGTGGGYTF. The CDR3 DNA is TGTGCCAGCAGCTTAGTCGGGACAGGGGGTGGCTACACCTTC.

This clone was observed a handful of times. The CDR3 is CASSPYSSYNEQFF. DNA for the CDR3: TGTGCCAGCTCACCATACAGCTCCTACAATGAGCAGTTCTTC. This chain uses TRBV18 with TRBJ2-1; D is ambiguous. Trimming pared 2 bases from V and 0 bases from J, leaving 5 bases between. This CDR3 contains 14 residues. The germline V gene has CDR1 KGHSH and CDR2 LQKENI.

The sample holds a few counts of this clone. The chain links TRBV7-9 to TRBJ2-1; tentatively, D is TRBD2 (6 bases). The CDR3 loop spans 15 amino acids. The germline gives CDR1 SEHNR, CDR2 FQNEAQ (reference sequence). The V end lost 4 bases, the J end lost 9 bases, and 19 bases lay between the germline ends. The CDR3 protein is CASSSVRGSSGEQFF. For the CDR3, the DNA is TGTGCCAGCAGCTCCGTTCGGGGGAGTAGCGGTGAGCAGTTCTTC.

J is TRBJ2-4 and V is TRBV14, with D perhaps matching TRBD1 (5 bases). V was pared by 3 bases and J by 0 bases, with 9 bases between. Germline V gene data show CDR1 as SGHDN and CDR2 as FVKESK. The CDR3 has 15 amino acids. The chain's CDR3 is CASSQHGQAKNIQYF. The CDR3 region has the DNA TGTGCCAGCAGCCAGCACGGACAAGCCAAAAACATTCAGTACTTC.

The CDR3 loop reads CASRPSGGTDTQYF. The CDR3 coding sequence is TGTGCCAGCAGGCCTTCAGGGGGAACAGATACGCAGTATTTT. The chain carries TRBV2 and TRBJ2-3, with 7 nucleotides matching TRBD1. The length of the CDR3 is 14 residues. Germline V gene sequence: CDR1 SNHLY, CDR2 FYNNEI. J lost 3 bases, V lost 6 bases, and 6 bases had no gene match.

This chain links TRBV29-1 with TRBJ1-1, with a weak D call TRBD1 (5 bases). CDR1 is SQVTM, CDR2 ANQGSEA, per germline. V gave up 5 bases and J gave up 3 bases, with 13 bases separating them. CDR3 length: 13 amino acids. CDR3 sequence (DNA): TGCAGCGTTTCGCAGGGTTCTGACACTGAAGCTTTCTTT. This translates into CSVSQGSDTEAFF.

The chain combines TRBV7-2 with TRBJ2-1, with 9 bases fitting TRBD2. In germline, CDR1 is SGHTA, CDR2 FQGNSA. CDR3 size: 15 residues. With 5 bases clipped from V and 5 bases from J, the junction kept 7 bases outside the gene matches. DNA of the CDR3: TGTGCCAGCAGCACTTTTGCGGGGGGGAACAATGAGCAGTTCTTC. Translation gives CASSTFAGGNNEQFF. The whole variable domain, remainder taken from reference TRBV7-2 and TRBJ2-1, is GAGVSQSPSNKVTEKGKDVELRCDPISGHTALYWYRQSLGQGLEFLIYFQGNSAPDKSGLPSDRFSAERTGGSVSTLTIQRTQQEDSAVYLCASSTFAGGNNEQFFGPGTRLTVL.